These 16 T cell receptor beta chains were all obtained from the same sample, sequenced in a study of T cell responses to AZD1222 COVID-19 vaccine. The table came from immunoSEQ multiplex PCR; TCRdb's copy has only in-frame clones and leaves some out. Of about 150,000 clones detected, 70% to 90% appear once; the ten largest clones hold about 16%. The material was peripheral blood, obtained on day 0 of AZD1222 vaccination. The source of these receptors is an adult in good health.

J is TRBJ1-1 and V is TRBV6-5; D ambiguous. The CDR3 loop spans 14 amino acids. V was cut by 6 bases and J by 6 bases, with 17 bases left in between. The germline V gene encodes CDR1 MNHEY and CDR2 SVGAGI. The CDR3 DNA is TGTGCCAGCAGCAGAGGGCGCGGGAGCGCTGAAGCTTTCTTT. This sequence encodes CASSRGRGSAEAFF.

The chain uses TRBV5-8 and TRBJ1-6; perhaps TRBD1 as D (5 bases). Trimming stripped 1 base from V and 6 bases from J, with 11 bases between. Germline V CDR1 and CDR2: SGHTS, YDEGEE. CDR3 length equals 15 residues. The CDR3 is CASSLFGGRNSPLHF. The DNA for the CDR3 is TGTGCCAGCAGCTTGTTCGGGGGTCGTAATTCACCCCTCCACTTT.

This rearrangement joins TRBV30 to TRBJ1-1, with 7 positions matching TRBD1. The CDR3 loop spans 14 amino acids. Germline V gene data show CDR1 as GTSNPN and CDR2 as SVGIG (reference sequence). V dropped 8 bases and J dropped 8; count of bases not matched to a gene: 17. The CDR3: CAGGRVGQPLEAFF. The DNA of the CDR3 is TGTGCCGGGGGAAGGGTGGGACAGCCGCTCGAAGCTTTCTTT.

The rearrangement joins TRBV19 to TRBJ2-5; D might be TRBD2 (6 bases). With 4 bases removed from V and 2 bases from J, the gap between germline ends came to 17 bases. The CDR3 is 16 amino acids. Per germline, CDR1 LNHDA and CDR2 SQIVND (reference sequence). The CDR3 loop is CASSKEGRNPQETQYF. The CDR3 DNA follows: TGTGCCAGTAGTAAGGAGGGACGGAATCCACAAGAGACCCAGTACTTC.

J is TRBJ2-1 and V is TRBV5-1, with TRBD2 identical over 7 bases. From germline, CDR1 is SGHRS and CDR2 YFSETQ. V lost 4 bases to trimming and J lost 4 bases; unmatched junction nucleotides: 8. This CDR3 has 15 amino acids. The CDR3 protein is CASSAVEGGYNEQFF. The CDR3 region has the DNA TGCGCCAGCAGCGCGGTAGAGGGAGGGTACAATGAGCAGTTCTTC.

The chain has TRBV19 and TRBJ1-2, with TRBD1 matching 8 bases. CDR1 is LNHDA and CDR2 is SQIVND in the germline V gene (reference sequence). CDR3 length: 16 amino acids. The junction had 7 bases not matched to a gene; V was cut back by 3 bases and J by 1 base. DNA for the CDR3: TGTGCCAGTAGTATGGACAGGGCCGACTATAACTATGGCTACACCTTC. The encoded protein is CASSMDRADYNYGYTF.

This clone appeared a single time. CDR3 in DNA: TGTGCCAGCAGCAGTACGGGACAGGGTAATCAGCCCCAGCATTTT. This codes for CASSSTGQGNQPQHF. The rearrangement uses TRBV9 and TRBJ1-5; 9 bases fit TRBD1. From germline, CDR1 is SGDLS and CDR2 YYNGEE. The CDR3 spans 15 residues. With 4 bases clipped from V and 4 bases from J, the junction kept 6 bases outside the gene matches.

This chain links TRBV5-1 with TRBJ1-1; D is perhaps TRBD1 (5 bases). The ends were cut back, 0 bases at V and 0 bases at J, with 15 bases in the middle. This CDR3 spans 17 amino acids. CDR1 SGHRS and CDR2 YFSETQ come from the germline V gene. For the CDR3, the DNA is TGCGCCAGCAGCTTGGCAGGGACTTACGGAATGAACACTGAAGCTTTCTTT. The encoded protein is CASSLAGTYGMNTEAFF.

The chain is built from TRBV7-2 and TRBJ1-5, with a tentative D call TRBD1 (5 bases). Trimming took off 2 bases at V and 3 bases at J, with 8 bases between the two ends. The V gene's germline CDR1 is SGHTA and CDR2 FQGNSA. This CDR3 spans 14 amino acids. CDR3 in amino acids: CASSLLGHNQPQHF. CDR3 DNA: TGTGCCAGCAGCTTACTGGGGCACAATCAGCCCCAGCATTTT.

The chain is built from TRBV4-3 and TRBJ1-1, with D possibly TRBD1 on 5 matching bases. CDR1 and CDR2 from the germline V gene are LGHNA and YSLEER. Trimming took off 4 bases at V and 4 bases at J, with 13 bases between the two ends. The CDR3 loop spans 14 amino acids. CDR3 region: CASSRQTLRTEAFF. CDR3 sequence (DNA): TGCGCCAGCAGCCGACAGACTTTACGCACTGAAGCTTTCTTT.

The J gene is TRBJ2-1, the V gene TRBV4-1; 10 nucleotides line up with TRBD1. CDR1 MGHRA and CDR2 YSYEKL come from the germline V gene. V was pared by 1 base and J by 5 bases, with 5 bases of the junction left unmatched. The CDR3 loop spans 16 amino acids. CDR3 coding DNA: TGCGCCAGCAGCCAAGGACAGGGGGCGACGAACAATGAGCAGTTCTTC. Encoded protein: CASSQGQGATNNEQFF.

The chain links TRBV5-1 to TRBJ1-5; the D gene is possibly TRBD1 (5 bases). The germline gives CDR1 SGHRS, CDR2 YFSETQ. The CDR3 runs to 13 residues. V lost 4 bases and J 3 bases, leaving 8 bases between the germline ends. In nucleotides, the CDR3 is TGCGCCAGCAGCCGGGACTCCAATCAGCCCCAGCATTTT. Its protein is CASSRDSNQPQHF.

The chain joins TRBV5-1 to TRBJ1-6, with D possibly being TRBD1 (5 bases). Trimming removed 4 bases from V and 9 bases from J, with 20 bases in between. There are 16 residues in the CDR3. Germline-derived CDR1 and CDR2 are SGHRS and YFSETQ. The DNA for the CDR3 is TGCGCCAGCAGCCACCTAGGCGGGGCAGATCGTTCACCCCTCCACTTT. Translating gives CASSHLGGADRSPLHF.

J is TRBJ1-4 and V is TRBV7-9; 9 positions match TRBD1. The CDR3 contains 14 residues. Germline CDR1 is SEHNR and CDR2 is FQNEAQ (reference sequence). V lost 5 bases, J lost 7 bases, and 5 bases stayed unmatched. CDR3 protein: CASSLDRGIEKLFF. The CDR3 DNA follows: TGTGCCAGCAGCCTGGACAGGGGAATTGAAAAACTGTTTTTT. The complete variable domain, with remaining parts taken from reference TRBV7-9 and TRBJ1-4, reads DTGVSQNPRHKITKRGQNVTFRCDPISEHNRLYWYRQTLGQGPEFLTYFQNEAQLEKSRLLSDRFSAERPKGSFSTLEIQRTEQGDSAMYLCASSLDRGIEKLFFGSGTQLSVL.

The chain employs TRBV19 and TRBJ1-6; 9 positions agree with TRBD1. This CDR3 spans 14 amino acids. Trimming took 6 bases from V and 9 from J; bases not matched to a gene: 6. The V gene's germline CDR1 is LNHDA and CDR2 SQIVND (reference sequence). CDR3 residues: CASRPGQGGSPLHF. Here the CDR3 DNA reads TGTGCCAGTAGGCCGGGACAGGGTGGTTCACCCCTCCACTTT.

V usage is TRBV19 and J usage is TRBJ1-1; 7 bases align to TRBD1. Germline loops: CDR1 LNHDA, CDR2 SQIVND (reference sequence). The CDR3 extends over 15 amino acids. Losses at the gene ends were 8 bases for V and 8 bases for J; bases not matched to a gene: 17. The CDR3 DNA reads as TGTGCCAGTGGGGTAGGTGGGACAGACCGCACGGAAGCTTTCTTT. Translated: CASGVGGTDRTEAFF. The variable domain in full, with the rest retrieved from reference TRBV19 and TRBJ1-1, is DGGITQSPKYLFRKEGQNVTLSCEQNLNHDAMYWYRQDPGQGLRLIYYSQIVNDFQKGDIAEGYSVSREKKESFPLTVTSAQKNPTAFYLCASGVGGTDRTEAFFGQGTRLTVV.